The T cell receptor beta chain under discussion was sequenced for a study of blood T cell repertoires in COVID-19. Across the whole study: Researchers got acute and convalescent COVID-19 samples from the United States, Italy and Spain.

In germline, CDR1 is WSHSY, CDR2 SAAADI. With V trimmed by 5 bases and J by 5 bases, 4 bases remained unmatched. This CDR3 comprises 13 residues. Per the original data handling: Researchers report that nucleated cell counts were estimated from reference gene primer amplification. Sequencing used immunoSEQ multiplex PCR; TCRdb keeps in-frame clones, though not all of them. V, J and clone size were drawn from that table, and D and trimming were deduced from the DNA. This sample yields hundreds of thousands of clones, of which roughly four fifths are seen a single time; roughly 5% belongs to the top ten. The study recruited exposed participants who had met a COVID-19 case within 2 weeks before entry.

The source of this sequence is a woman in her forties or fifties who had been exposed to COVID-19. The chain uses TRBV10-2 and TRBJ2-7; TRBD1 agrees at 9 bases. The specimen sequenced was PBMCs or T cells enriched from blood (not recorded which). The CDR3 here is CASSPGTGHEQYF. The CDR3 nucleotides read TGCGCCAGCAGTCCCGGGACAGGGCACGAGCAGTACTTC.